This entry is about one T cell receptor (beta chain). This specimen belongs to a study of blood T cell repertoires in COVID-19. Turning to the study itself: Donors in the United States, Italy and Spain gave samples during acute or convalescent COVID-19.

Clones were read by immunoSEQ multiplex PCR, and TCRdb kept only the in-frame ones, dropping some. This sample has over 150,000 clones, with almost 85% found just once. The sample taken for sequencing was peripheral blood. This TCR was recovered from a man aged 18-30 years with active or convalescent COVID-19.

The CDR3 DNA reads as TGTGCCAGCAGCTTAGCTTTGGAGACCCAGTACTTC. This codes for CASSLALETQYF. The chain links TRBV13 to TRBJ2-5; no clear D. The ends were cut back, 1 base at V and 5 bases at J, with 5 bases in the middle. Per the germline V gene, CDR1 is PRHDT and CDR2 is FYEKMQ (reference sequence). This CDR3 contains 12 residues.